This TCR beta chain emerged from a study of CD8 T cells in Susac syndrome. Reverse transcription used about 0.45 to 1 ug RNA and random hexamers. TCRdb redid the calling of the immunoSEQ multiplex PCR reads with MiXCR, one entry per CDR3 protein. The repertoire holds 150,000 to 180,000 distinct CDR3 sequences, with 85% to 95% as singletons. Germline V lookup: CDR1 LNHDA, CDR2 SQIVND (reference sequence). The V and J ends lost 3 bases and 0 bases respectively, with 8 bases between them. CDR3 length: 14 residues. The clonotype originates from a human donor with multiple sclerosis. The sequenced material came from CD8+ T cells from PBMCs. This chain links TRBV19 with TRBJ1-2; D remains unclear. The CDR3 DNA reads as TGTGCCAGTAGTATCATAGGTCCTAACTATGGCTACACCTTC. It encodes CASSIIGPNYGYTF.